These 18 T cell receptor beta chains were all obtained from the same sample, sequenced in a study of shared clonotypes between healthy human individuals. Profiled with immunoSEQ multiplex PCR; TCRdb holds only in-frame clones, not every one. The repertoire consists of under 2,500,000 clones, with 90% to 96% occurring once and the leading ten covering approximately 0.13%. The material sequenced was naive CD4+ T cells sorted from blood. Regarding subset: CD45RA+ positively selected. The receptors here all came from a man between 18 and 35 years old in good health.

This sequence joins TRBV18 and TRBJ1-1, with unresolved D. The CDR3 is 15 residues long. V gave up 3 bases and J gave up 1 base, with 12 bases separating them. Germline CDR1 is KGHSH and CDR2 is LQKENI. CDR3 DNA: TGTGCCAGCTCACCCTTAGGGAGCTCGAACACTGAAGCTTTCTTT. Protein: CASSPLGSSNTEAFF.

The chain combines TRBV7-9 with TRBJ2-7; either TRBD1 or TRBD2 may supply D (5 bases each). Trimming removed 1 base from V and 6 bases from J, with 16 bases in between. This CDR3 region has 15 residues. Germline V gene sequence: CDR1 SEHNR, CDR2 FQNEAQ (reference sequence). The CDR3 bases are TGTGCCAGCAGCTTAGAGGGAAGGGGACGCGGCGAGCAGTACTTC. The encoded protein is CASSLEGRGRGEQYF. Variable domain in full (rest from reference TRBV7-9 and TRBJ2-7): DTGVSQNPRHKITKRGQNVTFRCDPISEHNRLYWYRQTLGQGPEFLTYFQNEAQLEKSRLLSDRFSAERPKGSFSTLEIQRTEQGDSAMYLCASSLEGRGRGEQYFGPGTRLTVT.

J is TRBJ2-5 and V is TRBV14; 7 bases align to TRBD2. With V trimmed by 0 bases and J by 0 bases, 4 bases remained unmatched. The germline V gene has CDR1 SGHDN and CDR2 FVKESK. This CDR3 region has 16 residues. The CDR3 loop reads CASSQDLRGNQETQYF. The CDR3 nucleotides are TGTGCCAGCAGCCAAGACTTGCGGGGGAACCAAGAGACCCAGTACTTC. The full variable domain, rest sourced from reference TRBV14 and TRBJ2-5, is EAGVTQFPSHSVIEKGQTVTLRCDPISGHDNLYWYRRVMGKEIKFLLHFVKESKQDESGMPNNRFLAERTGGTYSTLKVQPAELEDSGVYFCASSQDLRGNQETQYFGPGTRLLVL.

This chain links TRBV18 with TRBJ1-2, with 10 nucleotides matching TRBD1. CDR3 length equals 13 residues. V lost 6 bases to trimming and J lost 4 bases; unmatched junction nucleotides: 2. Germline CDR1 reads KGHSH; CDR2 reads LQKENI. The CDR3 coding sequence is TGTGCCAGCTCGACAGGGGGCAGCTATGGCTACACCTTC. Translated: CASSTGGSYGYTF. Together with reference TRBV18 and TRBJ1-2, the CDR3 gives the full variable domain: NAGVMQNPRHLVRRRGQEARLRCSPMKGHSHVYWYRQLPEEGLKFMVYLQKENIIDESGMPKERFSAEFPKEGPSILRIQQVVRGDSAAYFCASSTGGSYGYTFGSGTRLTVV.

This clone was seen only once. This rearrangement joins TRBV11-3 to TRBJ2-2, with D maybe TRBD1 (6 bases). Germline CDR1 and CDR2: SGHNT and YENEEA. The CDR3 extends over 16 amino acids. Trimming left V 2 bases short and J 2 bases short, with 12 bases between. CDR3 amino acids: CASSLRTATNTGELFF. CDR3 in DNA: TGTGCCAGCAGCTTACGGACAGCCACTAACACCGGGGAGCTGTTTTTT.

The rearrangement links TRBV5-4 to TRBJ2-7; TRBD1 matches at 8 bases. Germline values: CDR1 SGHNT, CDR2 YYREEE (reference sequence). This CDR3 contains 15 residues. With V trimmed by 6 bases and J by 1 base, 9 bases remained unmatched. The CDR3 loop is CASTDSTGASYEQYF. For the CDR3, the DNA is TGTGCCAGCACGGATTCGACAGGGGCGTCCTACGAGCAGTACTTC. Based on the CDR3 plus reference TRBV5-4 and TRBJ2-7, the full variable domain is ETGVTQSPTHLIKTRGQQVTLRCSSQSGHNTVSWYQQALGQGPQFIFQYYREEENGRGNFPPRFSGLQFPNYSSELNVNALELDDSALYLCASTDSTGASYEQYFGPGTRLTVT.

The V call is TRBV29-1, the J call TRBJ2-5; TRBD2 aligns across 14 bases. The CDR3 is made up of 15 amino acids. Germline V gives CDR1 SQVTM, CDR2 ANQGSEA. J lost 8 bases, V lost 2 bases, and 7 bases had no gene match. In DNA, the CDR3 is TGCAGCGTTGAATGGGTGACTAGCGGGGGGGGTACCCAGTACTTC. This codes for CSVEWVTSGGGTQYF.

Notes on this clone: This same CDR3 is encoded by further DNA sequences in the sample. The chain carries TRBV30 and TRBJ2-7; tentative D call: TRBD1 (5 bases). Germline V CDR1 and CDR2: GTSNPN, SVGIG (reference sequence). The CDR3 covers 11 residues. Trimming took 0 bases from V and 5 from J, leaving 5 bases between them. CDR3 DNA sequence: TGTGCCTGGAGTGTAGGGGACGAGCAGTACTTC. Encoded protein: CAWSVGDEQYF.

The rearrangement uses TRBV6-5 and TRBJ1-5; D gene unclear. The length of the CDR3 is 16 residues. The germline V gene encodes CDR1 MNHEY and CDR2 SVGAGI. Trimming left V 0 bases short and J 3 bases short, with 12 bases between. CDR3 sequence reads: CASSYSIPYLNQPQHF. The CDR3 DNA follows: TGTGCCAGCAGTTACTCTATCCCTTACCTCAATCAGCCCCAGCATTTT.

V and J are TRBV28 and TRBJ1-2, with TRBD1 matching 8 bases. Germline V gene sequence: CDR1 MDHEN, CDR2 SYDVKM. The CDR3 extends over 16 amino acids. Unmatched junction bases numbered 10, after V lost 4 bases and J lost 3 bases. This CDR3 reads CASSYPTGGRDYGYTF. The CDR3 DNA sequence: TGTGCCAGCAGTTACCCAACAGGGGGTCGGGACTATGGCTACACCTTC.

V is TRBV30 and J is TRBJ1-2; D unclear. Deletions cut 5 bases from V and 4 bases from J, with 8 bases between. There are 11 residues in the CDR3. CDR1 is GTSNPN, CDR2 SVGIG, per germline (reference sequence). The CDR3, as DNA: TGTGCCTGGTACAGTTCCTATGGCTACACCTTC. The encoded protein is CAWYSSYGYTF. Full variable domain (rest looked up from reference TRBV30 and TRBJ1-2): SQTIHQWPATLVQPVGSPLSLECTVEGTSNPNLYWYRQAAGRGLQLLFYSVGIGQISSEVPQNLSASRPQDRQFILSSKKLLLSDSGFYLCAWYSSYGYTFGSGTRLTVV.

This sequence joins TRBV4-2 and TRBJ1-3; 8 nucleotides agree with TRBD1. There are 14 residues in the CDR3. Germline trimming cut 4 bases from V and 3 bases from J; bases unmatched to any gene: 2. The germline CDR1 and CDR2 sequences are LGHNA and YNFKEQ. The CDR3 DNA is TGTGCCAGCAGCCTGACAGGGGTTGGAAACACCATATATTTT. It encodes CASSLTGVGNTIYF.

The chain has TRBV13 and TRBJ2-7; possible D gene TRBD1, 6 bases. This CDR3 comprises 14 residues. Per germline, CDR1 PRHDT and CDR2 FYEKMQ (reference sequence). Trimming shortened V by 4 bases and J by 0 bases, and 10 bases separated the two germline ends. CDR3 nucleotide sequence: TGTGCCAGCAGCTCGGCGACAGGCTCCTACGAGCAGTACTTC. Translating gives CASSSATGSYEQYF.

This sequence joins TRBV30 and TRBJ1-2; TRBD1 agrees at 7 bases. The ends lost 2 bases at V and 7 bases at J; junction bases unmatched: 10. CDR1 and CDR2 from the germline V gene are GTSNPN and SVGIG (reference sequence). The CDR3 totals 14 residues. DNA for the CDR3: TGTGCCTGGAGTCCCCAGGGGGGGGCAAGTGGCTACACCTTC. Translating it yields CAWSPQGGASGYTF.

Remarks on this clone: No conserved phenylalanine or tryptophan ends this CDR3, so it is likely a read error. The J gene is TRBJ1-5, the V gene TRBV30; D perhaps matches TRBD1 (6 bases). The germline V gene encodes CDR1 GTSNPN and CDR2 SVGIG (reference sequence). The length of the CDR3 is 15 residues. The V end lost 2 bases, the J end lost 0 bases, and 11 bases lay between the germline ends. CDR3 protein: CAWSLGTPSNQPQHL. CDR3 sequence (DNA): TGTGCCTGGAGTCTTGGGACACCTAGCAATCAGCCCCAGCATCTT.

V and J are TRBV5-1 and TRBJ1-1; no reliable D call. The CDR3 has 14 residues. Between the trimmed V and J ends, which lost 0 bases and 7 bases, there was a span of 13 bases. Germline V lookup: CDR1 SGHRS, CDR2 YFSETQ. The CDR3 region has the DNA TGCGCCAGCAGCTTGGGCGGTCCGGTGAATGAAGCTTTCTTT. This codes for CASSLGGPVNEAFF.

The chain employs TRBV4-1 and TRBJ2-7, with D possibly TRBD2 on 6 matching bases. CDR1 is MGHRA, CDR2 YSYEKL, per germline. The CDR3 runs 15 residues. V lost 1 base and J 4 bases, leaving 14 bases between the germline ends. The CDR3 DNA follows: TGCGCCAGCAGCCAAGCCGGGGGAGGAGCGTACGAGCAGTACTTC. Amino acid sequence: CASSQAGGGAYEQYF.

The table lists this clone with a count of one. The chain has TRBV7-8 and TRBJ2-1, with TRBD1 matching over 7 bases. CDR1 and CDR2 (germline): SGHVS, FQNEAQ. This CDR3 contains 14 residues. Trimming at V came to 5 bases and at J to 7 bases, leaving 8 bases not matched to a gene. This CDR3 is CASSRRTGVNEQFF. The CDR3, as DNA: TGTGCCAGCAGCCGGAGAACAGGGGTAAATGAGCAGTTCTTC.